The 11 T cell receptor beta chains below all came from one sample that was sequenced in a study of shared clonotypes between healthy human individuals. Sequencing used immunoSEQ multiplex PCR; TCRdb keeps in-frame clones, though not all of them. The data hold 650,000 to 700,000 clones, with about 92% observed a single time. Sequencing input: memory CD8+ T cells from PBMCs. The subset: CD45RO+ cells pooled with CCR7-negative TemRA cells. These receptors were collected from a man younger than 35 in good health. Some clones in this sample may be carry-over from other donors' samples.

The chain is built from TRBV10-3 and TRBJ1-3, with 7 bases lining up with TRBD1. This CDR3 comprises 16 residues. The V segment lost 0 bases and the J segment 4 bases; nucleotides outside the gene matches: 6. Germline V CDR1 and CDR2: ENHRY, SYGVKD. The CDR3, as DNA: TGTGCCATCAGTGAGTCCCAGGGGGGCTCCGGAAACACCATATATTTT. Amino acid sequence: CAISESQGGSGNTIYF.

The gene calls are TRBV4-1 and TRBJ2-2, with TRBD2 matching over 10 bases. The trim removed 4 bases at V and 9 bases at J, leaving 5 bases unmatched. The CDR3 extends over 14 amino acids. Germline CDR1 MGHRA, CDR2 YSYEKL. In DNA form, the CDR3 reads TGCGCCAGCAGCCGGCTAGCGGGAGATAGGGAGCTGTTTTTT. Translation: CASSRLAGDRELFF.

This rearrangement joins TRBV13 to TRBJ1-1; the match to TRBD1 covers 7 bases. V lost 9 bases to trimming and J lost 5 bases; unmatched junction nucleotides: 9. Germline CDR1 is PRHDT and CDR2 is FYEKMQ (reference sequence). The CDR3 has 13 residues. CDR3 loop: CASTNRGSTEAFF. CDR3 in DNA: TGTGCCAGTACTAACAGGGGATCGACTGAAGCTTTCTTT.

The V gene is TRBV7-8, the J gene TRBJ1-2; no definite D call. Germline CDR1 SGHVS, CDR2 FQNEAQ. CDR3 length: 14 amino acids. V lost 5 bases to trimming and J lost 3 bases, with 13 bases between them. CDR3: CASSLSGSHYGYTF. As DNA, the CDR3 is TGTGCCAGCAGCCTCTCGGGGTCGCACTATGGCTACACCTTC.

This clone has just a few counts. V gene TRBV6-6 combines with J gene TRBJ1-1; D might be TRBD1 (5 bases). Trimming left V 5 bases short and J 5 bases short, with 9 bases between. CDR1 is MNHNY, CDR2 SVGAGI, per germline (reference sequence). The CDR3 consists of 12 residues. This CDR3 reads CASSIGTTEAFF. In DNA, the CDR3 is TGTGCCAGCAGTATCGGGACGACTGAAGCTTTCTTT.

This chain uses TRBV6-4 with TRBJ2-1; D might be TRBD2 (6 bases). Between the trimmed V and J ends, which lost 6 bases and 7 bases, there was a span of 19 bases. Germline loops: CDR1 MRHNA, CDR2 SNTAGT. The CDR3 is 15 residues long. CDR3 DNA: TGTGCCAGCAGCGGTTGGAGGGAGCGGAATAATGAGCAGTTCTTC. Translation gives CASSGWRERNNEQFF.

The CDR3 protein is CAIGLYEQYF. DNA for the CDR3: TGTGCCATCGGACTCTACGAGCAGTACTTC. The chain employs TRBV6-1 and TRBJ2-7; D perhaps matches TRBD2 (5 bases). V was cut by 10 bases and J by 3 bases, with 7 bases left in between. Germline CDR1 reads MNHNS; CDR2 reads SASEGT. CDR3 size: 10 residues.

This clone was detected once. This CDR3 is CAISESEGAAHEQYF. The CDR3 DNA follows: TGTGCCATCAGTGAGTCTGAGGGAGCAGCCCACGAGCAGTACTTC. V usage is TRBV10-3 and J usage is TRBJ2-7, with D possibly matching TRBD2 (5 bases). The length of the CDR3 is 15 residues. Germline V gene data show CDR1 as ENHRY and CDR2 as SYGVKD. V lost 0 bases and J 5 bases, leaving 14 bases between the germline ends.

The CDR3 sequence is CASSQDPPGRRVHEQFF. The CDR3 nucleotides read TGTGCCAGCAGCCAAGACCCCCCCGGGAGGAGGGTCCATGAGCAGTTCTTC. The rearrangement joins TRBV14 to TRBJ2-1; TRBD2 aligns across 7 bases. The CDR3 runs to 17 residues. In germline, CDR1 is SGHDN, CDR2 FVKESK. J lost 8 bases, V lost 0 bases, and 13 bases had no gene match.

This clone has just a few counts. The chain links TRBV2 to TRBJ1-1, with D unclear. Per germline, CDR1 SNHLY and CDR2 FYNNEI. Trimming removed 1 base from V and 8 bases from J, with 8 bases in between. The CDR3 spans 12 residues. The chain's CDR3 is CASSEDLREAFF. CDR3 DNA: TGTGCCAGCAGTGAAGATTTGCGAGAAGCTTTCTTT.

The rearrangement joins TRBV14 to TRBJ2-1; D possibly corresponds to TRBD2 (7 bases). V was trimmed by 4 bases and J by 2 bases, leaving 12 bases between them. In germline, CDR1 is SGHDN, CDR2 FVKESK. The CDR3 length is 15 residues. Written as DNA, the CDR3 is TGTGCCAGCAGCCCAAGGGGGAGGGCCTACAATGAGCAGTTCTTC. Protein: CASSPRGRAYNEQFF.